This T cell receptor (beta chain) was documented in a study of blood T cell repertoires in COVID-19. Whole-study context: Sites across the United States, Italy and Spain contributed samples from acute and convalescent COVID-19.

The CDR3 runs 14 residues. Germline V CDR1 and CDR2: SGDLS, YYNGEE. Trimming removed 4 bases from V and 1 base from J; junction bases left unmatched: 4. The method was immunoSEQ multiplex PCR; TCRdb's version includes in-frame clones alone and lacks a portion of them. The data hold about 180,000 clones, with approximately 88% observed a single time. The origin of this receptor is a man between 18 and 35 years old with active or convalescent COVID-19. The specimen sequenced was peripheral blood. The J gene is TRBJ1-1, the V gene TRBV9; 7 nucleotides match TRBD1. Here the CDR3 reads CASSRTGSNTEAFF. The CDR3 DNA is TGTGCCAGCAGCCGGACAGGTTCGAACACTGAAGCTTTCTTT.